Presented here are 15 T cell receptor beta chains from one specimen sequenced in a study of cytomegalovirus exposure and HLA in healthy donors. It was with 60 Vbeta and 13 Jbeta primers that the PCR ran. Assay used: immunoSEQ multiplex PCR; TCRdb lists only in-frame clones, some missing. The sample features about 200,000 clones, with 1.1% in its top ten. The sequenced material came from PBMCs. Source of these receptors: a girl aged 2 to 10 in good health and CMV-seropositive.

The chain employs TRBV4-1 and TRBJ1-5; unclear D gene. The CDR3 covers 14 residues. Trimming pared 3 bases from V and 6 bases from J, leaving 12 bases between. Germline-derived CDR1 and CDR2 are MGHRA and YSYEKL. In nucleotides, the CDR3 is TGCGCCAGCAGCCAGTTCCTCGAGGGTCAGCCCCAGCATTTT. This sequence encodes CASSQFLEGQPQHF.

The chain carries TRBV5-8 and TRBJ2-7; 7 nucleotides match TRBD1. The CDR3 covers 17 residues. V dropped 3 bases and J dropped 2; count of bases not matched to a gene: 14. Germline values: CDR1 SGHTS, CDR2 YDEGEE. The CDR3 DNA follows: TGTGCCAGCAGCTCGAACATAAAAGCAACAGGGGCCTACGAGCAGTACTTC. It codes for CASSSNIKATGAYEQYF.

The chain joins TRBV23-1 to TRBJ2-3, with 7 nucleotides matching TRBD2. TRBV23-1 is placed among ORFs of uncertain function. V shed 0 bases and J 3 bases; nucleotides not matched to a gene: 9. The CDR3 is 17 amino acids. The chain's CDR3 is CASSQSRRGSGTDTQYF. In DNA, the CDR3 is TGCGCCAGCAGTCAATCTCGACGCGGGAGTGGTACAGATACGCAGTATTTT.

The CDR3 nucleotides are TGTGCCAGCAGACCCGGGACTAGCGGGATGAGTGCATCCGAGCAGTACTTC. Protein product: CASRPGTSGMSASEQYF. The chain uses TRBV28 and TRBJ2-7; 13 positions match TRBD2. CDR3 length: 17 residues. J was trimmed by 6 bases and V by 6 bases; bases with no gene match: 14. In germline, CDR1 is MDHEN, CDR2 SYDVKM.

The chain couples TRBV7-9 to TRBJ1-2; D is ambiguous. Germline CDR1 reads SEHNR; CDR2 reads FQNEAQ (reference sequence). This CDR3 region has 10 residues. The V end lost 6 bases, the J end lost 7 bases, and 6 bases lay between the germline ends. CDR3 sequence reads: CASSNIGYTF. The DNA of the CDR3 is TGTGCCAGCAGTAACATTGGCTACACCTTC.

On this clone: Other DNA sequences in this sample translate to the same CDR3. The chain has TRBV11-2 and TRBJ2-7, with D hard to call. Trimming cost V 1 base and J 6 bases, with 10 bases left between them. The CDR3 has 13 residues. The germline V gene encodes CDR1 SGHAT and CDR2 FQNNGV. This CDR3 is CASSLGQRGEQYF. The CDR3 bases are TGTGCCAGCAGCTTAGGGCAGAGAGGCGAGCAGTACTTC.

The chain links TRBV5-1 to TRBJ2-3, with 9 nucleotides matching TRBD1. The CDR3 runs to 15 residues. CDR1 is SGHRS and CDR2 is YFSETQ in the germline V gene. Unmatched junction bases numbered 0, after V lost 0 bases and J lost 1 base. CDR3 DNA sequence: TGCGCCAGCAGCTTGGGACAGGGGGGCACAGATACGCAGTATTTT. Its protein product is CASSLGQGGTDTQYF.

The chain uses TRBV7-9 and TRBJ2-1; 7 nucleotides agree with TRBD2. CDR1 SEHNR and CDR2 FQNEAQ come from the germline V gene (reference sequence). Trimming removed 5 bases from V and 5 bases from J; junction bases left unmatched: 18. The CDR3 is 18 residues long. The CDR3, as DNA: TGTGCCAGCAGCCAAGCCTTTATGACTAGCATGGGGCACAATGAGCAGTTCTTC. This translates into CASSQAFMTSMGHNEQFF.

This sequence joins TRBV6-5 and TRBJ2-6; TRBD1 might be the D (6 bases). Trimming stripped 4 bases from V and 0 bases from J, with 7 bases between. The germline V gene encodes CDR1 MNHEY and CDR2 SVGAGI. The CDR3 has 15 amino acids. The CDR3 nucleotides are TGTGCCAGCAGTTCACAGGGCTCTGGGGCCAACGTCCTGACTTTC. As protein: CASSSQGSGANVLTF.

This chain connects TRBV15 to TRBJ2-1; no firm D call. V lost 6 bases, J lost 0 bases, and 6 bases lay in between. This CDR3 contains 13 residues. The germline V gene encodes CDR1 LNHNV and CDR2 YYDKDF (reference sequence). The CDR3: CATRRSSYNEQFF. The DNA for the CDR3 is TGTGCCACCAGACGGAGCTCCTACAATGAGCAGTTCTTC.

The CDR3 DNA sequence: TGTGCCAGCATACGCCCAGGAGCGGAAGTGAACACCGGGGAGCTGTTTTTT. Protein product: CASIRPGAEVNTGELFF. V usage is TRBV27 and J usage is TRBJ2-2; D possibly corresponds to TRBD2 (5 bases). V lost 7 bases to trimming and J lost 1 base, with 19 bases between them. Germline CDR1 MNHEY, CDR2 SMNVEV (reference sequence). The CDR3 is 17 amino acids.

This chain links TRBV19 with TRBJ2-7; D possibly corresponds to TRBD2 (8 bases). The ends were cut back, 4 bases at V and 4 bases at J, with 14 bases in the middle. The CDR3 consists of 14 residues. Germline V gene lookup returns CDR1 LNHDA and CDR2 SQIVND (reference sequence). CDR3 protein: CASSTTGTRYEQYF. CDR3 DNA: TGTGCCAGTAGTACGACAGGGACTAGGTACGAGCAGTACTTC.

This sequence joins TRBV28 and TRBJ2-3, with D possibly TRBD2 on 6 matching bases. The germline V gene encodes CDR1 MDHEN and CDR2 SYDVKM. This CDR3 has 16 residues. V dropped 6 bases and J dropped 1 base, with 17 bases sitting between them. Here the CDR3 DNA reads TGTGCCAGCAGGAGCCAGGGAGGAGAGGGCACAGATACGCAGTATTTT. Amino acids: CASRSQGGEGTDTQYF.

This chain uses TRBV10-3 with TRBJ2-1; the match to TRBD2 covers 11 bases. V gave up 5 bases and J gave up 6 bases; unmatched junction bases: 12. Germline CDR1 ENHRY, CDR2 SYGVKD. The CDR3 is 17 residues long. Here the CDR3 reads CAISLHLAGGDFNEQFF. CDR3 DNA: TGTGCCATCAGTCTGCACCTAGCGGGAGGAGATTTCAATGAGCAGTTCTTC.

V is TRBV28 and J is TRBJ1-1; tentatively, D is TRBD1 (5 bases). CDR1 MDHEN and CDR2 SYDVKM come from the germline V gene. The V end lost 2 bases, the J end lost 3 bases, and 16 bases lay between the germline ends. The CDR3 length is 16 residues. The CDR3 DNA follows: TGTGCCAGCAGTTTACCGGGGGGGAAGGAATACACTGAAGCTTTCTTT. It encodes CASSLPGGKEYTEAFF.